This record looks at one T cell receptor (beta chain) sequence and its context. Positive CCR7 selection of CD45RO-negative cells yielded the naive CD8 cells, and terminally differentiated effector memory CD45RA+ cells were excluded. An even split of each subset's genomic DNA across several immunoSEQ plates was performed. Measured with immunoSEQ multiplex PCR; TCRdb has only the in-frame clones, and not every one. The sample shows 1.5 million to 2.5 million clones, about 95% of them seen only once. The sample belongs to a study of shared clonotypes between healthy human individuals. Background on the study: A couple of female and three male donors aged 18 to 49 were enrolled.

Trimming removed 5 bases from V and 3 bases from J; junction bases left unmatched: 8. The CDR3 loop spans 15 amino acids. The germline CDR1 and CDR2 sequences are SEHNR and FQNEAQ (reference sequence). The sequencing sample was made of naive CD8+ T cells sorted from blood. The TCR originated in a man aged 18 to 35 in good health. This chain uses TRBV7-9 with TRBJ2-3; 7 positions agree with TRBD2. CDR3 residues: CASSAPLGGTDTQYF. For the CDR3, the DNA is TGTGCCAGCAGCGCCCCGTTGGGGGGGACAGATACGCAGTATTTT.